A selection of T cell receptor beta chains follows, all from one sample in a study of blood T cells in healthy people across ages. Each CDR3 protein is one row after TCRdb ran MiXCR on the 5' RACE reads. Here the sample spans fewer than 1,000,000 distinct CDR3 sequences, under 45% being singletons. Sequencing was done on a sample of blood. These receptors were obtained from a man aged 55 to 70 in good health. CDR3s include the opening cysteine and the closing phenylalanine or tryptophan. The order of the fields is V gene, D gene, CDR3 length, J gene, clone size, CDR3 protein, CDR3 DNA. The D gene is left open where the match is weak. Not all rows give a size; the values are once, few, many and, for expanded clones, a class.

TRBV27	.	17	TRBJ1-1	.	CASSLYNREGQNTEAFF	TGTGCCAGCAGTTTATACAACCGCGAGGGGCAGAACACTGAAGCTTTCTTT
TRBV3-1	.	18	TRBJ2-6	.	CASSPRVEGVSGANVLTF	TGTGCCAGCAGCCCAAGAGTGGAGGGGGTTTCTGGGGCCAACGTCCTGACTTTC
TRBV7-9	.	14	TRBJ1-1	.	CASSSQGEGTEAFF	TGTGCCAGCAGCTCACAGGGAGAAGGTACTGAAGCTTTCTTT
TRBV7-8	.	15	TRBJ1-1	.	CASSLSGSANTEAFF	TGTGCCAGCAGCTTAAGCGGATCGGCAAACACTGAAGCTTTCTTT
TRBV2	TRBD2	15	TRBJ2-1	once	CASMKTAGRDNEQFF	TGTGCCAGCATGAAAACAGCGGGGAGGGACAATGAGCAGTTCTTC
TRBV25-1	.	17	TRBJ2-6	.	CASSDNNREPGANVLTF	TGTGCCAGCAGTGACAATAACAGGGAACCTGGGGCCAACGTCCTGACTTTC
TRBV3-1	TRBD1	14	TRBJ1-1	.	CASRGTGLNTEAFF	TGTGCCAGCAGAGGGACAGGACTAAACACTGAAGCTTTCTTT
TRBV20-1	.	9	TRBJ1-2	few	CSAKGLGTF	TGCAGTGCCAAGGGGCTTGGCACCTTC
TRBV20-1	.	14	TRBJ2-7	.	CSARDRESFYEQYF	TGCAGTGCTAGAGATCGGGAAAGCTTCTACGAGCAGTACTTC
TRBV5-5	TRBD1	16	TRBJ1-2	.	CASSLSGTAVNYGYTF	TGTGCCAGCAGCTTATCCGGGACAGCCGTTAACTATGGCTACACCTTC
TRBV5-8	.	13	TRBJ2-5	.	CASRSKEPGSQYF	TGTGCCAGCAGATCGAAAGAGCCGGGGTCCCAGTACTTC
TRBV3-1	.	13	TRBJ2-3	once	CASSAHGADTQYF	TGTGCCAGCAGCGCCCACGGGGCGGATACGCAGTATTTT
TRBV20-1	.	11	TRBJ2-1	.	CSARGRAEQFF	TGCAGTGCTAGAGGCAGGGCAGAGCAGTTCTTC
TRBV7-9	TRBD1	14	TRBJ2-7	.	CASSNPNTGDEQYF	TGTGCCAGCAGCAACCCTAATACAGGGGACGAGCAGTACTTC
TRBV5-1	TRBD2	17	TRBJ2-1	.	CASSLGEGPPQSNEQFF	TGCGCCAGCAGTTTGGGGGAGGGCCCCCCCCAGTCCAATGAGCAGTTCTTC
TRBV7-9	.	13	TRBJ2-3	.	CASSLETGDTQYF	TGTGCCAGCAGCTTAGAGACAGGAGATACGCAGTATTTT
TRBV3-1	.	16	TRBJ2-7	.	CASSQGYAGASYEQYF	TGTGCCAGCAGCCAAGGATATGCGGGGGCTTCCTACGAGCAGTACTTC
TRBV7-6	TRBD2	15	TRBJ2-5	.	CASSIGGGFQETQYF	TGTGCCAGCAGCATTGGCGGGGGGTTCCAAGAGACCCAGTACTTC
TRBV12-3/TRBV12-4	TRBD2	16	TRBJ2-2	few	CASTIGLAGNAGELFF	TGTGCCAGCACCATAGGACTAGCGGGGAATGCCGGGGAGCTGTTTTTT
TRBV25-1	.	13	TRBJ1-2	.	CASSSETNYGYTF	TGTGCCAGCAGCTCAGAAACTAACTATGGCTACACCTTC
TRBV3-1	.	13	TRBJ1-4	.	CASHGTTNEKLFF	TGTGCTAGCCATGGAACAACTAATGAAAAACTGTTTTTT
TRBV27	TRBD2	16	TRBJ2-7	few	CASSNRPLAATYEQYF	TGTGCCAGCAGTAACCGGCCCCTAGCGGCCACCTACGAGCAGTACTTC
TRBV7-2	.	17	TRBJ2-1	.	CASSLRGGPGGAREQFF	TGTGCCAGCAGCTTAAGGGGGGGGCCAGGGGGCGCCCGTGAGCAGTTCTTC
TRBV20-1	.	16	TRBJ1-6	once	CSAKGPSWGGNSPLHF	TGCAGTGCGAAGGGGCCATCGTGGGGAGGTAATTCACCCCTCCACTTT
TRBV7-6	.	14	TRBJ2-7	few	CASSLGTAGYEQYF	TGTGCCAGCAGCTTAGGGACTGCAGGCTACGAGCAGTACTTC
TRBV7-2	.	17	TRBJ1-2	few	CASSLGPGTVRNYGYTF	TGTGCCAGCAGCTTAGGCCCCGGGACCGTCCGGAACTATGGCTACACCTTC
TRBV7-2	.	14	TRBJ2-3	.	CASRTTVSTDTQYF	TGTGCCAGCAGGACGACCGTTAGCACAGATACGCAGTATTTT
TRBV7-2	TRBD2	16	TRBJ2-1	.	CASSKRPSGVYNEQFF	TGTGCCAGCAGCAAAAGGCCTAGCGGGGTGTACAATGAGCAGTTCTTC
TRBV7-6	.	14	TRBJ2-2	.	CATLAGQRTGELFF	TGTGCCACCTTGGCTGGACAGAGGACCGGGGAGCTGTTTTTT
TRBV28	TRBD1	17	TRBJ1-3	few	CASSPPGTGPTGNTIYF	TGTGCCAGCAGTCCCCCCGGGACAGGGCCGACTGGAAACACCATATATTTT
TRBV10-3	TRBD1	14	TRBJ2-7	few	CAISLDRAIGEQYF	TGTGCCATCAGCTTGGACAGGGCCATCGGGGAGCAGTACTTC
TRBV5-1	.	15	TRBJ1-6	.	CASSSYEGYNSPLHF	TGCGCCAGCAGCTCCTATGAAGGCTATAATTCACCCCTCCACTTT
TRBV20-1	TRBD1	16	TRBJ2-1	few	CSASPPTGTGGWEQFF	TGCAGTGCTTCTCCTCCGACCGGGACAGGGGGCTGGGAGCAGTTCTTC
TRBV18	TRBD1	17	TRBJ2-6	.	CASSLGQGSSGANVLTF	TGTGCCAGCTCACTGGGACAGGGTTCCAGTGGGGCCAACGTCCTGACTTTC
TRBV5-1	TRBD2	14	TRBJ2-5	once	CASSVSGVKGTQYF	TGCGCCAGCAGCGTTAGCGGGGTGAAAGGGACCCAGTACTTC
TRBV10-3	.	13	TRBJ2-5	.	CAISEDGKETQYF	TGTGCCATCAGTGAGGACGGGAAAGAGACCCAGTACTTC
TRBV13	.	15	TRBJ2-7	few	CASSPYTSTSYEQYF	TGTGCCAGCAGCCCCTATACATCGACCTCCTACGAGCAGTACTTC